The present TCR beta chain was sequenced within a study of beta chain features in type 1 diabetes. Study observations and caveats: Naive, central memory and Treg TCRB repertoires seemed to resemble each other more closely in patients than they did in healthy donors. Type 1 diabetes patients had fewer VDJ junction insertions and more deletions.

Reverse transcribing all isolated RNA meant expressed TCRB transcripts were sequenced. Produced via immunoSEQ multiplex PCR; TCRdb's table is partial and in-frame only. The repertoire includes about 150,000 clones, 11% of them detected once, and around 2% sits in the top ten. This clone is termed medium-sized. The antigen is undetermined. This CDR3 has 11 residues. Each of the CD4+ naive, central memory, regulatory and stem cell-like memory populations was sorted via CD45RO/CCR7/CD25/CD127/CD95/CD27. This clonotype was sampled from a man in his late teens or twenties in good health. J is TRBJ2-1 and V is TRBV21-1. TRBV21-1 is termed a pseudogene. The sample taken for sequencing was central memory CD4+ T cells from blood. CDR3 sequence reads: CASSKDNEQFF. In DNA, the CDR3 is TGTGCCAGCAGCAAAGACAATGAGCAGTTCTTC.